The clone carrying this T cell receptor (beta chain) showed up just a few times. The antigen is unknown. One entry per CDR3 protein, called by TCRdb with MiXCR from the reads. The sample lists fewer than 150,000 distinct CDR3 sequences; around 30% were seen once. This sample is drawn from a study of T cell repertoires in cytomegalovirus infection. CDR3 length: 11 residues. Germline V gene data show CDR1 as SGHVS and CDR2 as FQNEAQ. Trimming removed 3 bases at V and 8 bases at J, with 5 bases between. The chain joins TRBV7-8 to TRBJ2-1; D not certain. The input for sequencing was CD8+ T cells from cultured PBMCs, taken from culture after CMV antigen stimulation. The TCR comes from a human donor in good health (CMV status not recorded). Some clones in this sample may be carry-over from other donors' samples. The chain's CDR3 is CASSLFDEQFF. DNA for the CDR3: TGTGCCAGCAGCTTGTTTGATGAGCAGTTCTTC.